Presented here are 25 T cell receptor beta chains from one specimen sequenced in a study of OX40 agonist ivuxolimab in advanced cancers. The protocol was immunoSEQ multiplex PCR, while the TCRdb copy is restricted to in-frame clones and leaves out a portion. This table holds more than 60,000 clones, around 87% found once. The sample in question was CD4+ or CD8+ T cells sorted from blood, obtained in a trial of the OX40 agonist ivuxolimab. The origin of the receptors is an adult with an advanced solid tumor such as melanoma, head and neck, liver or kidney cancer.

V usage is TRBV18 and J usage is TRBJ2-7; TRBD1 aligns across 10 bases. The CDR3 loop spans 14 amino acids. The V gene's germline CDR1 is KGHSH and CDR2 LQKENI. Trimming took 6 bases from V and 2 from J; bases not matched to a gene: 4. Here the CDR3 reads CASSTGQGTYEQYF. CDR3 bases: TGTGCCAGCTCGACGGGACAGGGGACCTACGAGCAGTACTTC.

In its sample, this clone is medium-sized. This rearrangement joins TRBV7-2 to TRBJ2-7; the D is unclear. Between the trimmed V and J ends, which lost 5 bases and 2 bases, there was a span of 10 bases. The CDR3 extends over 13 amino acids. The germline V gene encodes CDR1 SGHTA and CDR2 FQGNSA. CDR3 amino acids: CASSEGPAYEQYF. CDR3 coding DNA: TGTGCCAGCAGCGAAGGACCAGCCTACGAGCAGTACTTC. The variable domain in full, with the rest retrieved from reference TRBV7-2 and TRBJ2-7, is GAGVSQSPSNKVTEKGKDVELRCDPISGHTALYWYRQSLGQGLEFLIYFQGNSAPDKSGLPSDRFSAERTGGSVSTLTIQRTQQEDSAVYLCASSEGPAYEQYFGPGTRLTVT.

This chain uses TRBV11-2 with TRBJ2-7; the D is unclear. The CDR3 covers 15 residues. Trimming removed 5 bases from V and 1 base from J, with 15 bases in between. The germline V gene encodes CDR1 SGHAT and CDR2 FQNNGV. CDR3 sequence: CASSPLLQLSYEQYF. The CDR3 coding sequence is TGTGCCAGCAGCCCCCTCCTCCAACTATCCTACGAGCAGTACTTC.

The genes are TRBV7-9 and TRBJ2-5; D is ambiguous. This CDR3 is 12 amino acids long. Trimming shortened V by 2 bases and J by 5 bases, and 6 bases separated the two germline ends. Germline V gives CDR1 SEHNR, CDR2 FQNEAQ (reference sequence). CDR3 DNA: TGTGCCAGCAGCTTAACATCTGAGACCCAGTACTTC. As protein: CASSLTSETQYF.

The table lists this clone with a few counts. The chain is built from TRBV2 and TRBJ1-6; D gene uncertain. Trimming took off 0 bases at V and 11 bases at J, with 14 bases between the two ends. The CDR3 is 15 amino acids. Germline V gives CDR1 SNHLY, CDR2 FYNNEI. The CDR3 region is CASSEALRGSTPLHF. The CDR3 DNA follows: TGTGCCAGCAGTGAAGCGCTTCGGGGTTCGACACCCCTCCACTTT.

This clone was seen a few times. The gene calls are TRBV29-1 and TRBJ1-1; D unresolved. Germline-derived CDR1 and CDR2 are SQVTM and ANQGSEA. The CDR3 extends over 12 amino acids. Deletions cut 2 bases from V and 6 bases from J, with 10 bases between. As DNA, the CDR3 is TGCAGCGTTGAACGGGCAGCTTCTGAAGCTTTCTTT. Its protein product is CSVERAASEAFF.

In its sample, this clone was seen once. The CDR3 DNA reads TGTGCCAGCAGCTTGGGACAGGGGGCCGCTTCCTATGGCTACACCTTC. This gives the protein CASSLGQGAASYGYTF. The chain is built from TRBV7-8 and TRBJ1-2, with TRBD1 matching 12 bases. The CDR3 is 16 residues long. Germline V lookup: CDR1 SGHVS, CDR2 FQNEAQ. J lost 4 bases, V lost 3 bases, and 6 bases had no gene match.

V is TRBV28 and J is TRBJ1-5; 8 bases fit TRBD1. Germline assignment: CDR1 MDHEN and CDR2 SYDVKM. V was pared by 8 bases and J by 2 bases, with 5 bases of the junction left unmatched. This CDR3 has 14 residues. CDR3 DNA: TGTGCCAGCGGATACAGGGGGGGCAATCAGCCCCAGCATTTT. This sequence encodes CASGYRGGNQPQHF.

A single count supports this clone. An end of the junction does not agree with germline; a read error may underlie this. CDR3 sequence: CASTLGAGQETQYF. CDR3 DNA: TGTGCCAGCACCTTAGGGGCGGGGCAAGAGACCCAGTACTTC. The chain is built from TRBV7-8 and TRBJ2-5, with TRBD2 as a possible D gene (6 bases). Germline V lookup: CDR1 SGHVS, CDR2 FQNEAQ. The CDR3 loop spans 14 amino acids.

V gene TRBV2 combines with J gene TRBJ2-7; 10 nucleotides match TRBD1. Germline V CDR1 and CDR2: SNHLY, FYNNEI. Trimming at V came to 6 bases and at J to 0 bases, leaving 2 bases not matched to a gene. The CDR3 runs to 14 residues. CDR3 nucleotide sequence: TGTGCCAGCAGGGACAGGGGGATCTCCTACGAGCAGTACTTC. Its protein product is CASRDRGISYEQYF.

The chain links TRBV7-2 to TRBJ1-2, with TRBD1 matching over 7 bases. Germline V gene lookup returns CDR1 SGHTA and CDR2 FQGNSA. V shed 5 bases, J shed 4 bases, and the junction held 10 bases outside the gene matches. This CDR3 region has 15 residues. The CDR3 nucleotides read TGTGCCAGCAGCATCCAATCGACAGGGACCTATGGCTACACCTTC. It is translated as CASSIQSTGTYGYTF.

This chain joins TRBV4-1 and TRBJ2-5; perhaps TRBD1 as D (6 bases). The CDR3 is 17 residues long. The V end was cut by 4 bases, the J end by 2 bases, with 20 bases between. Looked up from germline, CDR1 is MGHRA and CDR2 is YSYEKL. The CDR3 region has the DNA TGCGCCAGCAGCCCCATGGCGAGGGGGTCCCGGCAAGAGACCCAGTACTTC. Its protein is CASSPMARGSRQETQYF.

J is TRBJ1-1 and V is TRBV7-8, with a tentative D call TRBD1 (5 bases). This CDR3 has 16 residues. Germline assignment: CDR1 SGHVS and CDR2 FQNEAQ. V was trimmed by 5 bases and J by 4 bases, leaving 20 bases between them. CDR3 DNA: TGTGCCAGCAGCCCCCGGGGGGGAAGACGGGGCACTGAAGCTTTCTTT. Translation gives CASSPRGGRRGTEAFF.

The chain joins TRBV6-1 to TRBJ2-2; 10 nucleotides line up with TRBD2. From germline, CDR1 is MNHNS and CDR2 SASEGT. Losses at the gene ends were 4 bases for V and 4 bases for J; bases not matched to a gene: 12. This CDR3 comprises 18 residues. This CDR3 is CASSGTRASGGTTGELFF. In DNA, the CDR3 is TGTGCCAGCAGTGGGACGCGTGCTAGCGGGGGAACCACCGGGGAGCTGTTTTTT.

The CDR3 sequence: CASIRGNEQFF. The CDR3 nucleotides are TGTGCCAGTATAAGAGGGAATGAGCAGTTCTTC. This chain uses TRBV19 with TRBJ2-1; weak D call: TRBD2 (5 bases). The CDR3 is 11 amino acids. Germline V lookup: CDR1 LNHDA, CDR2 SQIVND (reference sequence). V lost 7 bases to trimming and J lost 7 bases, with 8 bases between them.

This chain links TRBV7-2 with TRBJ1-1, with 9 nucleotides matching TRBD1. The CDR3 length is 14 residues. The V and J ends lost 0 bases and 11 bases, in that order; junction bases with no gene match: 7. The germline CDR1 and CDR2 sequences are SGHTA and FQGNSA. This chain's CDR3 is CASSLAGTGFVAFF. The CDR3 region has the DNA TGTGCCAGCAGCTTAGCCGGGACAGGGTTTGTGGCTTTCTTT.

The chain combines TRBV7-8 with TRBJ2-3, with 9 nucleotides matching TRBD1. This CDR3 has 14 residues. The V gene end was trimmed by 5 bases and the J gene end by 5 bases; junction bases not matched to a gene: 5. Germline assignment: CDR1 SGHVS and CDR2 FQNEAQ. CDR3 in amino acids: CASSLGQGRDTQYF. DNA of the CDR3: TGTGCCAGCAGCCTGGGACAGGGCAGAGATACGCAGTATTTT.

The rearrangement uses TRBV11-3 and TRBJ2-4, with 9 bases matching TRBD1. The CDR3 spans 15 residues. V was clipped by 6 bases and J by 6 bases; unmatched bases: 9. The germline CDR1 and CDR2 sequences are SGHNT and YENEEA. The CDR3, as DNA: TGTGCCAGCAGTACCCGACAGGGGGGGAGAAACATTCAGTACTTC. It codes for CASSTRQGGRNIQYF. Full variable domain (missing parts from reference TRBV11-3 and TRBJ2-4): EAGVVQSPRYKIIEKKQPVAFWCNPISGHNTLYWYLQNLGQGPELLIRYENEEAVDDSQLPKDRFSAERLKGVDSTLKIQPAELGDSAVYLCASSTRQGGRNIQYFGAGTRLSVL.

The sample holds one count of this clone. The chain has TRBV28 and TRBJ2-5; 8 bases are shared with TRBD2. The germline V gene encodes CDR1 MDHEN and CDR2 SYDVKM. The trim removed 5 bases at V and 5 bases at J, leaving 4 bases unmatched. This CDR3 contains 13 residues. CDR3 in amino acids: CASSIPGGETQYF. DNA of the CDR3: TGTGCCAGCAGTATTCCGGGGGGGGAGACCCAGTACTTC.

The chain links TRBV7-9 to TRBJ2-1; TRBD2 might be the D (5 bases). Germline lookup yields CDR1 SEHNR and CDR2 FQNEAQ (reference sequence). V lost 5 bases and J 12 bases, leaving 11 bases between the germline ends. The length of the CDR3 is 11 residues. Here the CDR3 DNA reads TGTGCCAGCAGCCCGGGGTGGGGGCAGTTCTTC. It is translated as CASSPGWGQFF.

V gene TRBV27 combines with J gene TRBJ1-5; TRBD1 is a possible D gene (5 bases). Germline V gene sequence: CDR1 MNHEY, CDR2 SMNVEV (reference sequence). The CDR3 contains 13 residues. The V end was cut by 2 bases, the J end by 7 bases, with 9 bases between. CDR3 nucleotides: TGTGCCAGCAGTTTACAACGGGGGCAGCCCCAGCATTTT. It codes for CASSLQRGQPQHF.

This sequence joins TRBV5-5 and TRBJ1-4; TRBD1 agrees at 7 bases. Per germline, CDR1 SGHKS and CDR2 YYEKEE (reference sequence). V shed 0 bases and J 8 bases; nucleotides not matched to a gene: 4. This CDR3 comprises 14 residues. CDR3 in amino acids: CASSLEGAGEKLFF. Here the CDR3 DNA reads TGTGCCAGCAGCTTGGAGGGGGCCGGGGAAAAACTGTTTTTT.

The genes are TRBV21-1 and TRBJ2-7; TRBD1 is taken as the D call from the table, unchecked against the DNA. TRBV21-1 is a pseudogene segment. The CDR3 is 16 residues long. The CDR3 region has the DNA TGTGCCAGCAGCAACGGGCCGGGACAGGGATCAGCCGAGCAGTACTTC. Translation gives CASSNGPGQGSAEQYF.

The chain is built from TRBV29-1 and TRBJ2-3, with D maybe TRBD2 (5 bases). CDR3 length: 13 residues. V dropped 5 bases and J dropped 3 bases, with 12 bases sitting between them. CDR1 is SQVTM, CDR2 ANQGSEA, per germline. CDR3 protein: CSVLPGSTDTQYF. The DNA for the CDR3 is TGCAGCGTTCTTCCGGGGTCAACAGATACGCAGTATTTT.

This sequence joins TRBV6-1 and TRBJ1-5; 7 positions match TRBD1. The CDR3 extends over 18 amino acids. CDR1 is MNHNS, CDR2 SASEGT, per germline. With V trimmed by 1 base and J by 0 bases, 9 bases remained unmatched. The CDR3 DNA reads TGTGCCAGCAGTGAAGGGAGACAGGGCCCCTATAGCAATCAGCCCCAGCATTTT. It codes for CASSEGRQGPYSNQPQHF.